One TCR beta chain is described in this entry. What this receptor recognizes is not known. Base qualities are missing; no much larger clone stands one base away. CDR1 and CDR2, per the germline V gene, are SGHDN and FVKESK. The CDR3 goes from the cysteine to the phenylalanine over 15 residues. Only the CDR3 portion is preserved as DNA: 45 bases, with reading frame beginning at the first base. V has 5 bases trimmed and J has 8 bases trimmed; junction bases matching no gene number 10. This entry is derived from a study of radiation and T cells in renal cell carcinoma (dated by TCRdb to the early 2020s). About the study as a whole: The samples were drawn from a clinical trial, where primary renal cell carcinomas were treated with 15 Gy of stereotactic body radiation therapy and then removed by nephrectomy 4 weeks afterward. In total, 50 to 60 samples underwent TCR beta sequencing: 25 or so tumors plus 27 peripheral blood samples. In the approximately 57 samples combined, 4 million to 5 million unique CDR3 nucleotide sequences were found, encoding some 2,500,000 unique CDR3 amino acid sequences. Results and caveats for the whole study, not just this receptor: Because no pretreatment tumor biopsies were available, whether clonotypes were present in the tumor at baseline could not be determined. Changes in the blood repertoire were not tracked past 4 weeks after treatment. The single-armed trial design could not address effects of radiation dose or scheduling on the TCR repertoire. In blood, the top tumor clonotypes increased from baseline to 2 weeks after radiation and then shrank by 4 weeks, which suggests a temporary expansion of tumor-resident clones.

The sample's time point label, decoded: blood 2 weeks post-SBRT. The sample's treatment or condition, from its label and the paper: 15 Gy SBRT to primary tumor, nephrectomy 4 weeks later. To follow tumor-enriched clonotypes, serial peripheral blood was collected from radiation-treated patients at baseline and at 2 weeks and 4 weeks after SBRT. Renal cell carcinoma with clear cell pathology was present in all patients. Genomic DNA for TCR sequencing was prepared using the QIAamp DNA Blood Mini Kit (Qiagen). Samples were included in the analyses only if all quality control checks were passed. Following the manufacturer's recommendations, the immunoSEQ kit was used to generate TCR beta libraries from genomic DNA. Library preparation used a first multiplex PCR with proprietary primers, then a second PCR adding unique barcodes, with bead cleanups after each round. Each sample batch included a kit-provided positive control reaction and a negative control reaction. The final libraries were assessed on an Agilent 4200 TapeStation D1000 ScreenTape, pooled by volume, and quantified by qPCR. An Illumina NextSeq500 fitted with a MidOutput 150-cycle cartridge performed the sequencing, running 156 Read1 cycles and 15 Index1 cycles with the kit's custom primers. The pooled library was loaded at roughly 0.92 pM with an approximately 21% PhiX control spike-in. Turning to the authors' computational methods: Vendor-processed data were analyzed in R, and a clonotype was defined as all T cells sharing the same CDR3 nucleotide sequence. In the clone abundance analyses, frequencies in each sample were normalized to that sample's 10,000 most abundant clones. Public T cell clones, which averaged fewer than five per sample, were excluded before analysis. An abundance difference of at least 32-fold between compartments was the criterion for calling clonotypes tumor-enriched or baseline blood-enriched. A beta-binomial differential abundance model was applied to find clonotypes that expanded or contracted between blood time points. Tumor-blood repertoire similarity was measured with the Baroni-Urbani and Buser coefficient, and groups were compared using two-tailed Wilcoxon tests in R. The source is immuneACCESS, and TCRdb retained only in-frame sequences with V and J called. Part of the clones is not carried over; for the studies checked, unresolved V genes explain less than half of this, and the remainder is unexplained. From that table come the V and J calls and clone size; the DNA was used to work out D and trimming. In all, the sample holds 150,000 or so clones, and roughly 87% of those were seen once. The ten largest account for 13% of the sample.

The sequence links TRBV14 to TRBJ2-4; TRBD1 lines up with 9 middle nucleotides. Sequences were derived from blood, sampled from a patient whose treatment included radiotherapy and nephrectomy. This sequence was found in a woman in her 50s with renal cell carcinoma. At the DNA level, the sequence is TGTGCCAGCAGCGTGACAGGGGGTTCTTTGGACATTCAGTACTTC. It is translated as CASSVTGGSLDIQYF.